The source of this TCR beta chain is a study of shared clonotypes between healthy human individuals. Every immunoSEQ plate was one replicate of a subset's evenly spread DNA. Template for every sorted-subset replicate PCR totaled about 200 ng DNA, some 30,000 T cell genomes. Sequencing used immunoSEQ multiplex PCR; TCRdb keeps in-frame clones, though not all of them. The table shows fewer than 400,000 clones, with less than 85% occurring only once. Recent acute infections and vaccinations were absent in the healthy HIV-negative adult donors. The V end lost 6 bases, the J end lost 2 bases, and 14 bases lay between the germline ends. CDR1 is SNHLY, CDR2 FYNNEI, per germline. This CDR3 region has 14 residues.

Input material: memory CD4+ T cells sorted from blood. As for subset: CD45RA-negative fraction. The sequence was collected from a young man in good health. The chain is built from TRBV2 and TRBJ2-7; D not resolved. This CDR3 reads CASRRTDLTYEQYF. The CDR3 DNA follows: TGTGCCAGCAGGAGAACTGATTTAACCTACGAGCAGTACTTC.